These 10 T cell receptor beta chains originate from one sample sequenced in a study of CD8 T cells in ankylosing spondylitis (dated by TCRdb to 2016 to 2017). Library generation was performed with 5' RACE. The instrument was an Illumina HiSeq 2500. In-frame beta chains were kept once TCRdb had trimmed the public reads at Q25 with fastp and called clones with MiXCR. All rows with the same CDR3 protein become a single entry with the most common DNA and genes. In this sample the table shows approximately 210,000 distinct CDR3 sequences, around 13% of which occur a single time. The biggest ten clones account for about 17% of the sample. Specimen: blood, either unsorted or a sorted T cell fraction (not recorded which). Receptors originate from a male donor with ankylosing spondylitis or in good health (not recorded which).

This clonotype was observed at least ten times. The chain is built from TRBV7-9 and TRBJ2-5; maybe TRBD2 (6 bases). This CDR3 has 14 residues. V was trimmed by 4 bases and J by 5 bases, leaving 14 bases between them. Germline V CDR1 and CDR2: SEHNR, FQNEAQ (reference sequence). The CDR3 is CASSSTRGLETQYF. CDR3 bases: TGTGCCAGCAGCTCAACACGGGGACTCGAGACCCAGTACTTC.

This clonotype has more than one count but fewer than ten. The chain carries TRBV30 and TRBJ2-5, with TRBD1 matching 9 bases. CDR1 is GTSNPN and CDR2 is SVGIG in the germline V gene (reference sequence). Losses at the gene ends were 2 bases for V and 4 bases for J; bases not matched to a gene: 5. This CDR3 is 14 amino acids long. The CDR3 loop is CAWSTGQGRETQYF. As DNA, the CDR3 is TGTGCCTGGAGTACGGGACAGGGAAGAGAGACCCAGTACTTC.

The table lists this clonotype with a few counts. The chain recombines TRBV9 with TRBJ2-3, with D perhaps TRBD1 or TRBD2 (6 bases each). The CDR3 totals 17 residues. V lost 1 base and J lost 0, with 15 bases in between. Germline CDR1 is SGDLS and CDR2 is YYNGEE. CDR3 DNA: TGTGCCAGCAGCGTACACGGGGGCGGACCTAGCACAGATACGCAGTATTTT. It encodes CASSVHGGGPSTDTQYF. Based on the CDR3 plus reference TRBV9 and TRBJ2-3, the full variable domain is DSGVTQTPKHLITATGQRVTLRCSPRSGDLSVYWYQQSLDQGLQFLIQYYNGEERAKGNILERFSAQQFPDLHSELNLSSLELGDSALYFCASSVHGGGPSTDTQYFGPGTRLTVL.

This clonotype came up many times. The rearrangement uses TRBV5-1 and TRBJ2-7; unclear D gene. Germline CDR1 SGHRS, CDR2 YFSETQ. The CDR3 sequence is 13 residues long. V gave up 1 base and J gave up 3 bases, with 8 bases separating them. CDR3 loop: CASSLIDGYEQYF. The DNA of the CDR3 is TGCGCCAGCAGCTTGATAGACGGCTACGAGCAGTACTTC.

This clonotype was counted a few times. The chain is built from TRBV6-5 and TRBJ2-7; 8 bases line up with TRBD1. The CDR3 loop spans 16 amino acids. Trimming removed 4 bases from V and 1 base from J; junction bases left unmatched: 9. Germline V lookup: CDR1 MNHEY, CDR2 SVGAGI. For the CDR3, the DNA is TGTGCCAGCAGTTTACCGGGACAGGAACCGTCCTACGAGCAGTACTTC. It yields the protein CASSLPGQEPSYEQYF.

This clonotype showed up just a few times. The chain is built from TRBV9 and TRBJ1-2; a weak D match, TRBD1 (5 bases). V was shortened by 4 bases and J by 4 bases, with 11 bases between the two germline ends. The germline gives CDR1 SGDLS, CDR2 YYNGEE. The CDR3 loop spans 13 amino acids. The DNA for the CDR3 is TGTGCCAGCAGCTCTCAGGGAAGCTATGGCTACACCTTC. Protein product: CASSSQGSYGYTF.

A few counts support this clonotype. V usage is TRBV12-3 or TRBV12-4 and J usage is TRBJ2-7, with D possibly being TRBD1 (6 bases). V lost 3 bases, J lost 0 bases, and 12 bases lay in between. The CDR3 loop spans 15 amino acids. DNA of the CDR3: TGTGCCAGCAGTTTCCAGGGGCAGAACTCCTACGAGCAGTACTTC. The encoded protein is CASSFQGQNSYEQYF.

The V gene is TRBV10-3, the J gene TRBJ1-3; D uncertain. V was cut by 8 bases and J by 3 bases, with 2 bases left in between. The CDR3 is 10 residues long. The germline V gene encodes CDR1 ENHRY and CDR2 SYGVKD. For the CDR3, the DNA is TGTGCCATCGGTGGAAACACCATATATTTT. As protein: CAIGGNTIYF.

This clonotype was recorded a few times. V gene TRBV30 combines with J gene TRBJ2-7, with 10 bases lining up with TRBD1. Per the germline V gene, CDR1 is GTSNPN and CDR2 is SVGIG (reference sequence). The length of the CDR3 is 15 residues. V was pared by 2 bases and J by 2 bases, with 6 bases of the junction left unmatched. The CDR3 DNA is TGTGCCTGGAGTAGGGACAGGGGAAGGACCTACGAGCAGTACTTC. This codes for CAWSRDRGRTYEQYF.

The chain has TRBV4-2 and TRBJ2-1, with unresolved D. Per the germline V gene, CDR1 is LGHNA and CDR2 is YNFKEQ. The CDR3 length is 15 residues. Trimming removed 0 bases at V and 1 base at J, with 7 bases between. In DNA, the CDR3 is TGTGCCAGCAGCCAAGAGGACCTTTCCTACAATGAGCAGTTCTTC. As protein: CASSQEDLSYNEQFF.